The rows below give T cell receptor beta chains drawn from one sample of a study of radiation and T cells in renal cell carcinoma. Assay used: immunoSEQ multiplex PCR; TCRdb lists only in-frame clones, some missing. This table holds 100,000 to 150,000 clones, over 75% found once. The source was blood, collected from a patient whose treatment included radiotherapy and nephrectomy. The receptors were gathered from a middle-aged man with renal cell carcinoma. Each CDR3 is given with its conserved first and last residue.

V gene: TRBV7-9
CDR3 protein: CASSRGFASEGTQYF

V gene: TRBV2
CDR3 protein: CASRGQSNQPQHF

V gene: TRBV6-5
CDR3 protein: CASSYAGLNTEAFF

V gene: TRBV18
CDR3 protein: CASSQEDGNEKLFF

V gene: TRBV5-4
CDR3 protein: CASSQGFYNEQFF

V gene: TRBV28
CDR3 protein: CASSDSYEQYF

V gene: TRBV4-2
CDR3 protein: CASSQNPGQLGQPQHF

V gene: TRBV6-1
CDR3 protein: CASSESIAYEQYF

V gene: TRBV5-5
CDR3 protein: CASSLGRGLWFF

V gene: TRBV11-2
CDR3 protein: CASGIAAGANVLTF